Listed here are 31 T cell receptor beta chains from one sample, sequenced in a study of T cell responses to AZD1222 COVID-19 vaccine. Only in-frame clones appear in the TCRdb table, and some are missing; sequencing was by immunoSEQ multiplex PCR. The table includes over 90,000 clones, over 80% detected once. The sample consisted of peripheral blood, taken on day 0 of AZD1222 vaccination. The receptors derive from an adult in good health.

The rearrangement joins TRBV10-3 to TRBJ2-7; TRBD2 might be the D (6 bases). The CDR3 runs 13 residues. Trimming left V 7 bases short and J 2 bases short, with 12 bases between. Germline V gene lookup returns CDR1 ENHRY and CDR2 SYGVKD. The CDR3 spells CAIMGGNTYEQYF. The CDR3 DNA sequence: TGTGCCATCATGGGAGGAAACACCTACGAGCAGTACTTC.

CDR3 sequence: CAGSRGTGGNTGELFF. CDR3 bases: TGTGCCGGGTCGCGGGGGACAGGGGGTAACACCGGGGAGCTGTTTTTT. The chain recombines TRBV19 with TRBJ2-2; 11 bases fit TRBD1. The V and J ends lost 11 bases and 2 bases, in that order; junction bases with no gene match: 10. In germline, CDR1 is LNHDA, CDR2 SQIVND (reference sequence). The CDR3 covers 16 residues.

In regard to this clone: Other DNA variants within this sample encode the same CDR3. V gene TRBV11-2 combines with J gene TRBJ2-2; D unresolved. Germline CDR1 and CDR2: SGHAT and FQNNGV. Trimming pared 1 base from V and 7 bases from J, leaving 4 bases between. This CDR3 comprises 12 residues. The CDR3 here is CASSLGVGELFF. The CDR3 DNA reads as TGTGCCAGCAGCTTAGGTGTCGGGGAGCTGTTTTTT. Full variable domain (outside the CDR3, taken from reference TRBV11-2 and TRBJ2-2): EAGVAQSPRYKIIEKRQSVAFWCNPISGHATLYWYQQILGQGPKLLIQFQNNGVVDDSQLPKDRFSAERLKGVDSTLKIQPAKLEDSAVYLCASSLGVGELFFGEGSRLTVL.

The CDR3 DNA sequence: TGTGCCAGCAGCCCATCTACGGGGGGCACGGTATTCGGCAATGAGCAGTTCTTC. Its protein product is CASSPSTGGTVFGNEQFF. This rearrangement joins TRBV7-9 to TRBJ2-1, with TRBD2 as a possible D gene (7 bases). CDR1 and CDR2 from the germline V gene are SEHNR and FQNEAQ (reference sequence). V was trimmed by 5 bases and J by 6 bases, leaving 26 bases between them. This CDR3 region has 18 residues.

The rearrangement links TRBV28 to TRBJ2-3; 9 positions match TRBD1. The CDR3 is made up of 18 amino acids. Trimming took 6 bases from V and 1 from J; bases not matched to a gene: 14. Germline V gene sequence: CDR1 MDHEN, CDR2 SYDVKM. CDR3 sequence: CASRTGTGSGKGTDTQYF. CDR3 nucleotides: TGTGCCAGCAGAACCGGGACAGGGTCCGGTAAAGGCACAGATACGCAGTATTTT.

The chain employs TRBV7-2 and TRBJ1-6; D not certain. The ends were cut back, 2 bases at V and 4 bases at J, with 9 bases in the middle. The CDR3 contains 15 residues. The germline V gene encodes CDR1 SGHTA and CDR2 FQGNSA. In nucleotides, the CDR3 is TGTGCCAGCAGCTTACTTCGGACTTATAATTCACCCCTCCACTTT. Encoded protein: CASSLLRTYNSPLHF.

This rearrangement joins TRBV28 to TRBJ1-5; no firm D call. Trimming removed 7 bases at V and 0 bases at J, with 10 bases between. From germline, CDR1 is MDHEN and CDR2 SYDVKM. The CDR3 contains 14 residues. The CDR3 sequence is CASNKRVSNQPQHF. The CDR3 nucleotides are TGTGCCAGCAACAAGAGGGTTAGCAATCAGCCCCAGCATTTT.

This sequence joins TRBV6-5 and TRBJ1-3; no reliable D call. This CDR3 comprises 15 residues. Germline V gene lookup returns CDR1 MNHEY and CDR2 SVGAGI. V shed 7 bases and J shed 0 bases, with 13 bases lying between them. The CDR3 DNA reads TGTGCCAGCACCTCACACGCCGCCTCTGGAAACACCATATATTTT. Encoded protein: CASTSHAASGNTIYF.

V usage is TRBV5-4 and J usage is TRBJ1-1, with a weak D call TRBD1 (5 bases). The V gene's germline CDR1 is SGHNT and CDR2 YYREEE (reference sequence). The CDR3 totals 13 residues. Trimming shortened V by 1 base and J by 6 bases, and 10 bases separated the two germline ends. The CDR3 coding sequence is TGTGCCAGCAGCTTGAACCAGGGCGCTGAAGCTTTCTTT. This gives the protein CASSLNQGAEAFF.

The CDR3 region has the DNA TGTGCCAGCAGCCCGGGACTTTTCTCAAATCAGCCCCAGCATTTT. Protein: CASSPGLFSNQPQHF. The V gene is TRBV6-2 or TRBV6-3, the J gene TRBJ1-5; a weak D match, TRBD1 (5 bases). The V and J ends lost 6 bases and 4 bases respectively, with 16 bases between them. Germline CDR1 reads MNHEY; CDR2 reads SVGEGT. The CDR3 spans 15 residues.

CDR3 region: CATSRDSGIGNEQFF. DNA for the CDR3: TGTGCCACCAGCAGAGATTCGGGGATTGGAAATGAGCAGTTCTTC. The chain couples TRBV15 to TRBJ2-1; tentatively, D is TRBD2 (5 bases). V was trimmed by 0 bases and J by 7 bases, leaving 13 bases between them. The CDR3 contains 15 residues. CDR1 is LNHNV, CDR2 YYDKDF, per germline (reference sequence).

V gene TRBV3-1 (or the pseudogene TRBV3-2) combines with J gene TRBJ1-3; D is ambiguous. Germline loops: CDR1 LGHDT, CDR2 YNNKEL (reference sequence). The ends were cut back, 4 bases at V and 1 base at J, with 11 bases in the middle. This CDR3 region has 15 residues. CDR3 bases: TGTGCCAGCAGCCTAAAGGGAGGGTCTGGAAACACCATATATTTT. As protein: CASSLKGGSGNTIYF.

Only one count was recorded for this clone. The chain carries TRBV7-3 and TRBJ2-2; D call uncertain. This CDR3 spans 14 amino acids. Trimming took 5 bases from V and 2 from J, leaving 9 bases between them. From germline, CDR1 is SGHTA and CDR2 FQGTGA. The CDR3, as DNA: TGTGCCAGCAGCGTGGGGTTTAACACCGGGGAGCTGTTTTTT. It encodes CASSVGFNTGELFF. The full variable domain, its missing parts supplied by reference TRBV7-3 and TRBJ2-2, is GAGVSQTPSNKVTEKGKYVELRCDPISGHTALYWYRQSLGQGPEFLIYFQGTGAADDSGLPNDRFFAVRPEGSVSTLKIQRTERGDSAVYLCASSVGFNTGELFFGEGSRLTVL.

This clone was detected only a few times. The chain links TRBV6-4 to TRBJ2-2, with 10 bases lining up with TRBD1. This CDR3 has 15 amino acids. V was pared by 2 bases and J by 3 bases, with 0 bases of the junction left unmatched. Germline loops: CDR1 MRHNA, CDR2 SNTAGT. CDR3 region: CASSDGTGDTGELFF. The DNA for the CDR3 is TGTGCCAGCAGTGACGGGACAGGGGACACCGGGGAGCTGTTTTTT.

The rearrangement links TRBV19 to TRBJ1-1; the D is unclear. CDR1 LNHDA and CDR2 SQIVND come from the germline V gene (reference sequence). The CDR3 loop spans 14 amino acids. V was cut by 3 bases and J by 6 bases, with 14 bases left in between. The CDR3 here is CASSMVGRTAEAFF. The CDR3 DNA follows: TGTGCCAGTAGTATGGTAGGCAGGACGGCTGAAGCTTTCTTT. Full variable domain (rest looked up from reference TRBV19 and TRBJ1-1): DGGITQSPKYLFRKEGQNVTLSCEQNLNHDAMYWYRQDPGQGLRLIYYSQIVNDFQKGDIAEGYSVSREKKESFPLTVTSAQKNPTAFYLCASSMVGRTAEAFFGQGTRLTVV.

The rearrangement links TRBV5-1 to TRBJ1-6, with TRBD1 as a possible D gene (6 bases). The germline V gene has CDR1 SGHRS and CDR2 YFSETQ. The CDR3 is 14 amino acids. The ends were cut back, 1 base at V and 9 bases at J, with 11 bases in the middle. DNA of the CDR3: TGCGCCAGCAGCTTGAACAGGGATGGTTCACCCCTCCACTTT. It is translated as CASSLNRDGSPLHF.

J is TRBJ2-2 and V is TRBV12-3 or TRBV12-4, with D hard to call. Trimming shortened V by 2 bases and J by 6 bases, and 4 bases separated the two germline ends. CDR3 length: 12 residues. The CDR3 protein is CASSLRAGELFF. CDR3 nucleotides: TGTGCCAGCAGTTTAAGGGCCGGGGAGCTGTTTTTT.

The rearrangement links TRBV6-5 to TRBJ1-2; a possible D gene is TRBD1 (6 bases). Trimming took off 5 bases at V and 2 bases at J, with 15 bases between the two ends. CDR3 length equals 15 residues. The germline CDR1 and CDR2 sequences are MNHEY and SVGAGI. The CDR3 DNA is TGTGCCAGCAGTAACGGGGGTGGACAGAACTATGGCTACACCTTC. It is translated as CASSNGGGQNYGYTF.

The chain employs TRBV18 and TRBJ1-1; D gene uncertain. Trimming removed 6 bases from V and 6 bases from J, with 17 bases in between. Germline V CDR1 and CDR2: KGHSH, LQKENI. This CDR3 region has 14 residues. The DNA of the CDR3 is TGTGCCAGCTCCATATTCACGGGTGAGGCTGAAGCTTTCTTT. Amino acids: CASSIFTGEAEAFF. Full variable domain (rest looked up from reference TRBV18 and TRBJ1-1): NAGVMQNPRHLVRRRGQEARLRCSPMKGHSHVYWYRQLPEEGLKFMVYLQKENIIDESGMPKERFSAEFPKEGPSILRIQQVVRGDSAAYFCASSIFTGEAEAFFGQGTRLTVV.

J is TRBJ1-3 and V is TRBV6-1; D gene ambiguous. V lost 0 bases and J lost 0, with 6 bases in between. The CDR3 contains 15 residues. Germline V CDR1 and CDR2: MNHNS, SASEGT. The CDR3: CASSEAHSSGNTIYF. Here the CDR3 DNA reads TGTGCCAGCAGTGAAGCGCACAGCTCTGGAAACACCATATATTTT.

This chain connects TRBV7-8 to TRBJ1-5; D gene uncertain. The CDR3 extends over 14 amino acids. Trimming took off 1 base at V and 5 bases at J, with 9 bases between the two ends. Germline V gene sequence: CDR1 SGHVS, CDR2 FQNEAQ. The CDR3 DNA reads as TGTGCCAGCAGCTTAGGGCAAGTGGATCAGCCCCAGCATTTT. Translated: CASSLGQVDQPQHF.

The J gene is TRBJ2-7, the V gene TRBV12-3 or TRBV12-4; D unclear. Trimming left V 3 bases short and J 2 bases short, with 8 bases between. This CDR3 has 13 residues. The CDR3 here is CASSLTLAYEQYF. In nucleotides, the CDR3 is TGTGCCAGCAGTTTGACCCTCGCCTACGAGCAGTACTTC.

The V call is TRBV30, the J call TRBJ2-7; weak D call: TRBD1 (6 bases). This CDR3 region has 14 residues. Germline V lookup: CDR1 GTSNPN, CDR2 SVGIG (reference sequence). V lost 7 bases and J lost 6, with 22 bases in between. The CDR3: CASGTGTLAFEQYF. CDR3 sequence (DNA): TGTGCCTCCGGGACCGGGACACTGGCCTTCGAGCAGTACTTC. Variable domain in full (rest from reference TRBV30 and TRBJ2-7): SQTIHQWPATLVQPVGSPLSLECTVEGTSNPNLYWYRQAAGRGLQLLFYSVGIGQISSEVPQNLSASRPQDRQFILSSKKLLLSDSGFYLCASGTGTLAFEQYFGPGTRLTVT.

J is TRBJ1-2 and V is TRBV11-1; 7 bases align to TRBD1. The CDR3 extends over 15 amino acids. CDR1 is SGHAT, CDR2 FQDESV, per germline (reference sequence). V was clipped by 1 base and J by 3 bases; unmatched bases: 5. CDR3 residues: CASSLGQGTHYGYTF. In nucleotides, the CDR3 is TGTGCCAGCAGCTTAGGACAGGGAACCCACTATGGCTACACCTTC.

The sample holds one count of this clone. This same CDR3 is encoded by further DNA sequences in the sample. The gene calls are TRBV7-9 and TRBJ1-1, with D unresolved. The CDR3 loop spans 14 amino acids. Trimming removed 1 base at V and 2 bases at J, with 8 bases between. Per the germline V gene, CDR1 is SEHNR and CDR2 is FQNEAQ (reference sequence). The CDR3 reads CASSLVPTNTEAFF. CDR3 DNA: TGTGCCAGCAGCTTAGTTCCAACAAACACTGAAGCTTTCTTT.

This CDR3 reads CAWSVNRDEKLFF. The CDR3 DNA reads TGTGCCTGGAGTGTGAACAGGGATGAAAAACTGTTTTTT. V gene TRBV30 combines with J gene TRBJ1-4, with a weak D call TRBD1 (6 bases). CDR1 is GTSNPN, CDR2 SVGIG, per germline (reference sequence). V was cut by 0 bases and J by 6 bases, with 8 bases left in between. This CDR3 has 13 residues.

Only a few counts were recorded for this clone. V and J are TRBV2 and TRBJ1-3; D gene ambiguous. Trimming pared 8 bases from V and 4 bases from J, leaving 12 bases between. The CDR3 extends over 13 amino acids. Germline V CDR1 and CDR2: SNHLY, FYNNEI. CDR3 sequence (DNA): TGTGCCAGCCCAGGAGGGCCCGGAAACACCATATATTTT. It codes for CASPGGPGNTIYF.

CDR3 nucleotide sequence: TGTGCCACCGAGCGGGGGGAGAATGAGCAGTTCTTC. Its protein product is CATERGENEQFF. The V and J genes are TRBV7-9 and TRBJ2-1, with TRBD2 matching over 9 bases. The trim removed 10 bases at V and 7 bases at J, leaving 5 bases unmatched. The germline V gene encodes CDR1 SEHNR and CDR2 FQNEAQ (reference sequence). The CDR3 loop spans 12 amino acids.

This clone was observed a few times. The gene calls are TRBV6-4 and TRBJ2-1; 8 bases are shared with TRBD1. Per germline, CDR1 MRHNA and CDR2 SNTAGT. The CDR3 covers 15 residues. Germline trimming cut 2 bases from V and 2 bases from J; bases unmatched to any gene: 2. This CDR3 is CASSDEGQAYNEQFF. CDR3 DNA sequence: TGTGCCAGCAGTGACGAGGGACAGGCCTACAATGAGCAGTTCTTC.

The rearrangement links TRBV4-1 to TRBJ1-4; D not certain. Trimming took off 3 bases at V and 3 bases at J, with 5 bases between the two ends. The germline V gene has CDR1 MGHRA and CDR2 YSYEKL. This CDR3 is 13 amino acids long. CDR3 nucleotide sequence: TGCGCCAGCAGCCAGGCACCTAATGAAAAACTGTTTTTT. It specifies CASSQAPNEKLFF.

The rearrangement links TRBV9 to TRBJ1-3, with no clear D. Germline CDR1 SGDLS, CDR2 YYNGEE. Trimming removed 3 bases from V and 0 bases from J, with 13 bases in between. CDR3 length equals 16 residues. CDR3 protein: CASSARALTSGNTIYF. The DNA of the CDR3 is TGTGCCAGCAGCGCCCGGGCCCTGACCTCTGGAAACACCATATATTTT.